This note documents a single TCR beta chain sequence. In the source study's methods: Using reference gene primer amplification, nucleated cell counts were estimated. The table came from immunoSEQ multiplex PCR; TCRdb's copy has only in-frame clones and leaves some out. That table gives V, J and clone size, and the DNA gave D and trimming. The data hold about 66,000 clones, with around four fifths observed a single time. This sample was included in a study of blood T cell repertoires in COVID-19. The sample was peripheral blood. The receptor's source is a human donor in a cohort sampled during active COVID-19.

CDR3 loop: CASSQARGPTEQYF. The CDR3 bases are TGTGCCAGCAGCCAAGCCAGGGGGCCTACCGAGCAGTACTTC. This sequence joins TRBV14 and TRBJ2-7; the match to TRBD1 covers 8 bases. CDR1 is SGHDN and CDR2 is FVKESK in the germline V gene. The CDR3 length is 14 residues. V dropped 1 base and J dropped 6; count of bases not matched to a gene: 5. The complete variable domain, with remaining parts taken from reference TRBV14 and TRBJ2-7, reads EAGVTQFPSHSVIEKGQTVTLRCDPISGHDNLYWYRRVMGKEIKFLLHFVKESKQDESGMPNNRFLAERTGGTYSTLKVQPAELEDSGVYFCASSQARGPTEQYFGPGTRLTVT.